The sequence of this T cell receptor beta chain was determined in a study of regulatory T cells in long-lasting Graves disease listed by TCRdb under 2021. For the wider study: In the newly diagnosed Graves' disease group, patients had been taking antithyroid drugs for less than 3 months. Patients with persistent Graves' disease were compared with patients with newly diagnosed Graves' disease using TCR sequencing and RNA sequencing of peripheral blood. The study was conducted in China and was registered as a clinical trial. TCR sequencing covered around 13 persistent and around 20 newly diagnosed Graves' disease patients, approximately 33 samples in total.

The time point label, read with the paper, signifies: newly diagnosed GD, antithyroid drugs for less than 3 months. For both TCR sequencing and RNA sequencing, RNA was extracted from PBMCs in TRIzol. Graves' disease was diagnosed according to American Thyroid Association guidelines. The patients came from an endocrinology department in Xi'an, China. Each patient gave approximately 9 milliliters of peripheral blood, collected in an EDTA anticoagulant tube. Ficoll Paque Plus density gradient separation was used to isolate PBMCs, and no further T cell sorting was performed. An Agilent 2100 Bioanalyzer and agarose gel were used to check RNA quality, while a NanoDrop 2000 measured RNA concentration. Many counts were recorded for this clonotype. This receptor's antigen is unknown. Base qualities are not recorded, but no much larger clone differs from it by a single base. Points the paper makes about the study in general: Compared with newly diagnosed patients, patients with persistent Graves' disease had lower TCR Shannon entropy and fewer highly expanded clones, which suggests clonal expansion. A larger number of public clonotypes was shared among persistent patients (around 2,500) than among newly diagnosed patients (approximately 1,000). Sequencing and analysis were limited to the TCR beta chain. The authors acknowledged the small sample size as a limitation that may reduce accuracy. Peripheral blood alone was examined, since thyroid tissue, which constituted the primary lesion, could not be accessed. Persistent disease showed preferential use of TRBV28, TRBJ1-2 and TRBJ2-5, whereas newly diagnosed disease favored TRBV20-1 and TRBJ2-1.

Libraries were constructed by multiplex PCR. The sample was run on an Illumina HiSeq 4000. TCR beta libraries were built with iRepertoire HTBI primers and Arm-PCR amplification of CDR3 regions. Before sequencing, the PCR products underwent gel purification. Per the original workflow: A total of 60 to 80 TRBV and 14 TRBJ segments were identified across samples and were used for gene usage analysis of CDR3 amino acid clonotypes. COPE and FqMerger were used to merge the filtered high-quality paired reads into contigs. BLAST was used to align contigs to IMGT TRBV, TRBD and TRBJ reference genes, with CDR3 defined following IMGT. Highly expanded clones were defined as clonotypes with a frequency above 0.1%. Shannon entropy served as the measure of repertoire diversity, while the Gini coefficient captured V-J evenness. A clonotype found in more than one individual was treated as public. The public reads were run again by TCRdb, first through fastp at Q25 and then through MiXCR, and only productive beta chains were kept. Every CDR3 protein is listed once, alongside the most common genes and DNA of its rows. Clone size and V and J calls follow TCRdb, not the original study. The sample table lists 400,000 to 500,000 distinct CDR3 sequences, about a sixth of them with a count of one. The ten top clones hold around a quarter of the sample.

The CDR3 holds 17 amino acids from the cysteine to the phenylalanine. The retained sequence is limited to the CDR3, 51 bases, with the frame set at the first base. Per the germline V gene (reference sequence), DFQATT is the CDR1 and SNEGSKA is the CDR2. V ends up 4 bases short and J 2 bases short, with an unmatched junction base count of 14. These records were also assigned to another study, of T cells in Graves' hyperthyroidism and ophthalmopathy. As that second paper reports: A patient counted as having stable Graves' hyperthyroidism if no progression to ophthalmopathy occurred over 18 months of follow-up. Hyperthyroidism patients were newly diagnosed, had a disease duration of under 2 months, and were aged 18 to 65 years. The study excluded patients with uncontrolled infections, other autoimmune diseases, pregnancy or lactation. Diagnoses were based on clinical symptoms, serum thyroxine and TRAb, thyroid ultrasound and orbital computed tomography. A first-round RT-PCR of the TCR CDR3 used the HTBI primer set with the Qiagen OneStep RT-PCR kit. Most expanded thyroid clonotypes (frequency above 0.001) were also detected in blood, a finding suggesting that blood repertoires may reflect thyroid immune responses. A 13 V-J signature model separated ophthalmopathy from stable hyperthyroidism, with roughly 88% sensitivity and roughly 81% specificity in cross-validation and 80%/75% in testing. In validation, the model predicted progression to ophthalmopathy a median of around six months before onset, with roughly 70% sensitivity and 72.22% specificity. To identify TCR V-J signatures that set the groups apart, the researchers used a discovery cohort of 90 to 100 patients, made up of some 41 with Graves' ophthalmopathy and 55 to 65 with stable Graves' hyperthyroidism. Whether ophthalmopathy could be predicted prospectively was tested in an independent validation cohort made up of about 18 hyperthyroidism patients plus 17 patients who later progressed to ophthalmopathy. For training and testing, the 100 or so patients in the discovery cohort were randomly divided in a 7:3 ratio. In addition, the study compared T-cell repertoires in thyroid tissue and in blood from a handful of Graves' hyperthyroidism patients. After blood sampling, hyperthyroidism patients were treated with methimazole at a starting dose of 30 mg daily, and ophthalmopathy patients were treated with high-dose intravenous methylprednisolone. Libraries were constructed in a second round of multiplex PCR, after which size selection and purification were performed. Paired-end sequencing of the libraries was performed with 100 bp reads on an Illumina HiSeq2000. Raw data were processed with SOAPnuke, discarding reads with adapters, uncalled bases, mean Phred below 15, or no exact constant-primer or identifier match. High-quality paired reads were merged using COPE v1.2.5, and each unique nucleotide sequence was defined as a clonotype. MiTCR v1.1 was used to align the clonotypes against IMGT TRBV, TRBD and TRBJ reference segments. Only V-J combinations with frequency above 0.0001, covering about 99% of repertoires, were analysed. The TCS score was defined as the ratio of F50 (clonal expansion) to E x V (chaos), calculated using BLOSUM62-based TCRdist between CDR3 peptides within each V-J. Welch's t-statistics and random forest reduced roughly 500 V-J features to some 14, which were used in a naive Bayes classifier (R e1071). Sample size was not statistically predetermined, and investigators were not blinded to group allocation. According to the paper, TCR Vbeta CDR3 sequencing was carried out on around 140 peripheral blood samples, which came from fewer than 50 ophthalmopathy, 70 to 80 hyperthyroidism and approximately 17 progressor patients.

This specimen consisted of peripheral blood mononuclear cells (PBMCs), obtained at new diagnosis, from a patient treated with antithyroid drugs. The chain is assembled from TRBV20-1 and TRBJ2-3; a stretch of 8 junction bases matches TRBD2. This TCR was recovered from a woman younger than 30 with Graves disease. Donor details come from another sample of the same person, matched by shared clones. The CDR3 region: CSANKFSTSGNTDTQYF. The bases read TGCAGTGCTAATAAGTTCAGTACTAGCGGAAACACAGATACGCAGTATTTT.